What follows describes a single TCR beta chain. These data are taken from a study of blood T cell repertoires in COVID-19. Study-wide context: The samples span acute and convalescent COVID-19 from the United States, Italy and Spain.

CDR3 size: 16 residues. V shed 0 bases and J shed 10 bases, with 16 bases lying between them. CDR1 is LGHNA, CDR2 YSLEER, per germline. Authors' data handling: Amplified reference gene primers provided the basis for estimating nucleated cell counts. Measured with immunoSEQ multiplex PCR; TCRdb has only the in-frame clones, and not every one. That table furnishes V, J and clone size, whereas the DNA furnished D and trimming. The data hold a few hundred thousand clones, with 80% to 90% observed a single time. V and J are TRBV4-3 and TRBJ1-6, with D perhaps TRBD1 (5 bases). The source of this sequence is a man aged 45 to 65 with active or convalescent COVID-19. The sample consisted of peripheral blood. The CDR3 DNA reads as TGCGCCAGCAGCCAAGACGAAGGGGTTTCAGGGTCACCCCTCCACTTT. This encodes CASSQDEGVSGSPLHF.